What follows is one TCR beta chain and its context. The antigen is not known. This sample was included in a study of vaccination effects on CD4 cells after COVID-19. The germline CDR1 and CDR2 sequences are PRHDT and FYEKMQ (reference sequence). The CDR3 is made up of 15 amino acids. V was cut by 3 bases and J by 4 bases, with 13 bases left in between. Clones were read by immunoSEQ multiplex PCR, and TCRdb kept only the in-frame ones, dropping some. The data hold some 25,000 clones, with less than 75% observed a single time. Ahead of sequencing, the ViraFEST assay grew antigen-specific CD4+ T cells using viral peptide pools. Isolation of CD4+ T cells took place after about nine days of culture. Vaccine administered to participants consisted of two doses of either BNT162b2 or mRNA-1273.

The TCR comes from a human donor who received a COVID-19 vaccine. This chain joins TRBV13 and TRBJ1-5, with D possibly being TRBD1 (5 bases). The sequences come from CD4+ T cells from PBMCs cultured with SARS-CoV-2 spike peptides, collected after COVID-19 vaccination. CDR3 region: CASSFRGSGNQPQHF. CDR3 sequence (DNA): TGTGCCAGCAGCTTTAGGGGATCAGGGAATCAGCCCCAGCATTTT.